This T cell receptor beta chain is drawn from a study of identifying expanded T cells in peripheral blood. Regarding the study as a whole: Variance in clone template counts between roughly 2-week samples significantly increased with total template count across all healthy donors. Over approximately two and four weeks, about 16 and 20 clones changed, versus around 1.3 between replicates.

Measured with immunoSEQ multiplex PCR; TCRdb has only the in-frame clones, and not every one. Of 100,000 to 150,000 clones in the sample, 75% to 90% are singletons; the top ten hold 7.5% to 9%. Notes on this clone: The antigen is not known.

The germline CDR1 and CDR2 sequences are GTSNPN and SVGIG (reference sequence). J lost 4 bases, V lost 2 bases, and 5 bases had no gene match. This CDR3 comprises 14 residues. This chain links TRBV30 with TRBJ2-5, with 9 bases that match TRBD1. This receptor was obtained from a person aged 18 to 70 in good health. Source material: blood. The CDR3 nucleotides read TGTGCCTGGAGTCGCACAGGGGGCAGAGAGACCCAGTACTTC. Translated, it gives CAWSRTGGRETQYF. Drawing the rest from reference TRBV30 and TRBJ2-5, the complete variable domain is SQTIHQWPATLVQPVGSPLSLECTVEGTSNPNLYWYRQAAGRGLQLLFYSVGIGQISSEVPQNLSASRPQDRQFILSSKKLLLSDSGFYLCAWSRTGGRETQYFGPGTRLLVL.